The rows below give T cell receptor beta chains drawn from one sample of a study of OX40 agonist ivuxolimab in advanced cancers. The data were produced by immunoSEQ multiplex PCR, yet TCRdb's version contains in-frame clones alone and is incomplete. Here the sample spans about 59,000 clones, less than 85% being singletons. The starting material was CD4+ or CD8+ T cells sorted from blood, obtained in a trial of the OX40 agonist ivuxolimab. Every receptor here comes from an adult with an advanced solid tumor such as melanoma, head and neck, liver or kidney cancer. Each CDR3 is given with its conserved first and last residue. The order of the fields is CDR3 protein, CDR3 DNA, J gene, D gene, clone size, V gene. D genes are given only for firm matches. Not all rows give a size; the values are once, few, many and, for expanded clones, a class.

CDR3aa: CASSLRVMEGQPQHF
CDR3nt: TGTGCCAGCAGCTTAAGGGTAATGGAGGGGCAGCCCCAGCATTTT
j_gene: TRBJ1-5
d_gene: -
abundance: -
v_gene: TRBV7-2

CDR3aa: CASRIQSGSNEKLFF
CDR3nt: TGTGCCAGCAGAATTCAGTCCGGGAGCAATGAAAAACTGTTTTTT
j_gene: TRBJ1-4
d_gene: -
abundance: once
v_gene: TRBV2

CDR3aa: CSVGLRAFQETQYF
CDR3nt: TGCAGCGTTGGTCTGCGGGCGTTCCAAGAGACCCAGTACTTC
j_gene: TRBJ2-5
d_gene: -
abundance: -
v_gene: TRBV29-1

CDR3aa: CASSKGANYNEQFF
CDR3nt: TGTGCCAGCAGTAAGGGGGCGAACTACAATGAGCAGTTCTTC
j_gene: TRBJ2-1
d_gene: TRBD1
abundance: few
v_gene: TRBV6-5

CDR3aa: CASSPAGNYEQYF
CDR3nt: TGTGCCAGTAGTCCCGCAGGGAACTACGAGCAGTACTTC
j_gene: TRBJ2-7
d_gene: -
abundance: -
v_gene: TRBV19

CDR3aa: CASSYSLAGITDTQYF
CDR3nt: TGTGCCAGCAGTTATAGCCTAGCGGGAATCACAGATACGCAGTATTTT
j_gene: TRBJ2-3
d_gene: TRBD2
abundance: -
v_gene: TRBV6-5

CDR3aa: CASSEVGTGGGKLFF
CDR3nt: TGTGCCAGCAGTGAAGTCGGGACAGGGGGCGGAAAACTGTTTTTT
j_gene: TRBJ1-4
d_gene: TRBD1
abundance: -
v_gene: TRBV2

CDR3aa: CASSLDRRHTEAFF
CDR3nt: TGTGCCAGCTCCCTAGACAGGAGGCACACTGAAGCTTTCTTT
j_gene: TRBJ1-1
d_gene: -
abundance: -
v_gene: TRBV18

CDR3aa: CASSQGTADHYGYTF
CDR3nt: TGTGCCAGCAGCCAAGGGACAGCAGACCACTATGGCTACACCTTC
j_gene: TRBJ1-2
d_gene: -
abundance: -
v_gene: TRBV4-2

CDR3aa: CASSLRDRGLGGKNIQYF
CDR3nt: TGCGCCAGCAGCTTGCGGGACAGGGGGCTTGGGGGCAAAAACATTCAGTACTTC
j_gene: TRBJ2-4
d_gene: TRBD1
abundance: -
v_gene: TRBV5-1

CDR3aa: CASSYGAGAEQYF
CDR3nt: TGTGCCAGCAGTTACGGGGCAGGGGCCGAGCAGTACTTC
j_gene: TRBJ2-7
d_gene: -
abundance: -
v_gene: TRBV6-5

CDR3aa: CASSKAGVGTDTQYF
CDR3nt: TGTGCCAGCAGCAAAGCGGGAGTGGGCACAGATACGCAGTATTTT
j_gene: TRBJ2-3
d_gene: TRBD2
abundance: -
v_gene: TRBV7-2

CDR3aa: CASSLTAYTGELFF
CDR3nt: TGTGCCAGTAGTTTGACAGCTTACACCGGGGAGCTGTTTTTT
j_gene: TRBJ2-2
d_gene: -
abundance: -
v_gene: TRBV19

CDR3aa: CASGPGGTDTQYF
CDR3nt: TGTGCCAGTGGCCCAGGAGGCACAGATACGCAGTATTTT
j_gene: TRBJ2-3
d_gene: -
abundance: -
v_gene: TRBV19

CDR3aa: CASSLTGAREGDTQYF
CDR3nt: TGTGCCAGCAGCTTAACGGGAGCACGAGAGGGAGATACGCAGTATTTT
j_gene: TRBJ2-3
d_gene: -
abundance: -
v_gene: TRBV7-2

CDR3aa: CASSRMTGGNTGELFF
CDR3nt: TGTGCCAGCAGCCGAATGACAGGGGGCAACACCGGGGAGCTGTTTTTT
j_gene: TRBJ2-2
d_gene: TRBD1
abundance: -
v_gene: TRBV11-2

CDR3aa: CASSLESETYEQYF
CDR3nt: TGTGCCAGCAGCTTAGAATCTGAGACCTACGAGCAGTACTTC
j_gene: TRBJ2-7
d_gene: -
abundance: -
v_gene: TRBV7-8

CDR3aa: CASSLPATYEQYF
CDR3nt: TGTGCCAGCAGCCTCCCTGCCACCTACGAGCAGTACTTC
j_gene: TRBJ2-7
d_gene: -
abundance: -
v_gene: TRBV13

CDR3aa: CATSRDPGTESRTIYF
CDR3nt: TGTGCCACCAGCAGAGACCCCGGGACCGAGTCTAGAACCATATATTTT
j_gene: TRBJ1-3
d_gene: -
abundance: -
v_gene: TRBV15

CDR3aa: CAWTSYNEQFF
CDR3nt: TGTGCCTGGACTAGTTACAATGAGCAGTTCTTC
j_gene: TRBJ2-1
d_gene: -
abundance: -
v_gene: TRBV30

CDR3aa: CASSRTLNEQFF
CDR3nt: TGTGCCAGCAGCAGGACCCTAAATGAGCAGTTCTTC
j_gene: TRBJ2-1
d_gene: -
abundance: once
v_gene: TRBV9

CDR3aa: CASRADGETQYF
CDR3nt: TGTGCCAGCAGAGCCGACGGGGAGACCCAGTACTTC
j_gene: TRBJ2-5
d_gene: -
abundance: few
v_gene: TRBV2

CDR3aa: CASSLDRGSTYEQYF
CDR3nt: TGTGCCAGCAGCTTAGATAGAGGATCTACCTACGAGCAGTACTTC
j_gene: TRBJ2-7
d_gene: -
abundance: once
v_gene: TRBV7-9

CDR3aa: CATSRDRRFRSDQPQHF
CDR3nt: TGTGCCACCAGCAGAGATCGACGGTTTAGATCGGATCAGCCCCAGCATTTT
j_gene: TRBJ1-5
d_gene: -
abundance: few
v_gene: TRBV15

CDR3aa: CAISESTGTSGNEQYF
CDR3nt: TGTGCCATCAGTGAGTCGACGGGGACTAGCGGGAACGAGCAGTACTTC
j_gene: TRBJ2-7
d_gene: TRBD2
abundance: -
v_gene: TRBV10-3

CDR3aa: CASSQATGTGREQYF
CDR3nt: TGTGCCAGCAGCCAAGCTACCGGGACAGGACGCGAGCAGTACTTC
j_gene: TRBJ2-7
d_gene: TRBD1
abundance: -
v_gene: TRBV4-2

CDR3aa: CATSRGYTGELFF
CDR3nt: TGTGCCACCAGCAGAGGGTACACCGGGGAGCTGTTTTTT
j_gene: TRBJ2-2
d_gene: -
abundance: -
v_gene: TRBV15

CDR3aa: CASTRGLGNTGELFF
CDR3nt: TGTGCCAGCACCCGCGGACTGGGGAACACCGGGGAGCTGTTTTTT
j_gene: TRBJ2-2
d_gene: -
abundance: -
v_gene: TRBV2

CDR3aa: CASSLVWNNEQFF
CDR3nt: TGTGCCAGCAGCTTAGTGTGGAACAATGAGCAGTTCTTC
j_gene: TRBJ2-1
d_gene: -
abundance: -
v_gene: TRBV11-2

CDR3aa: CASRPTGGAGSYTF
CDR3nt: TGTGCCAGCAGGCCGACAGGGGGCGCGGGAAGCTACACCTTC
j_gene: TRBJ1-2
d_gene: TRBD1
abundance: once
v_gene: TRBV6-5

CDR3aa: CASSVVPGGIGETQYF
CDR3nt: TGTGCCAGCAGCGTAGTTCCTGGCGGGATCGGGGAGACCCAGTACTTC
j_gene: TRBJ2-5
d_gene: -
abundance: -
v_gene: TRBV9

CDR3aa: CASSGENTEAFF
CDR3nt: TGTGCCAGCAGTGGGGAGAACACTGAAGCTTTCTTT
j_gene: TRBJ1-1
d_gene: -
abundance: -
v_gene: TRBV2

CDR3aa: CASSVSGDNTDTQYF
CDR3nt: TGCGCCAGCAGTGTTAGCGGAGACAACACAGATACGCAGTATTTT
j_gene: TRBJ2-3
d_gene: -
abundance: -
v_gene: TRBV10-1

CDR3aa: CAISEFEGYGYTF
CDR3nt: TGTGCCATCAGTGAGTTCGAAGGTTATGGCTACACCTTC
j_gene: TRBJ1-2
d_gene: -
abundance: -
v_gene: TRBV10-3

CDR3aa: CASSKSHEQFF
CDR3nt: TGTGCCAGCAGCAAATCCCATGAGCAGTTCTTC
j_gene: TRBJ2-1
d_gene: -
abundance: -
v_gene: TRBV28

CDR3aa: CASSLYQQETQYF
CDR3nt: TGTGCCAGCAGCTTATACCAACAAGAGACCCAGTACTTC
j_gene: TRBJ2-5
d_gene: -
abundance: -
v_gene: TRBV7-7

CDR3aa: CASSPGTSGSTQYF
CDR3nt: TGTGCCAGCAGCCCCGGGACTAGCGGGAGTACGCAGTATTTT
j_gene: TRBJ2-3
d_gene: TRBD2
abundance: -
v_gene: TRBV7-3

CDR3aa: CASSLSWAASNSPLHF
CDR3nt: TGTGCCAGCAGTTTATCGTGGGCAGCAAGTAATTCACCCCTCCACTTT
j_gene: TRBJ1-6
d_gene: -
abundance: once
v_gene: TRBV27

CDR3aa: CASGPQAGDTQYF
CDR3nt: TGTGCCAGCGGGCCACAGGCCGGTGATACGCAGTATTTT
j_gene: TRBJ2-3
d_gene: -
abundance: -
v_gene: TRBV6-5

CDR3aa: CASSLAGLASYNEQFF
CDR3nt: TGTGCCAGCAGCTTAGCGGGTCTAGCGAGTTACAATGAGCAGTTCTTC
j_gene: TRBJ2-1
d_gene: -
abundance: -
v_gene: TRBV7-8

CDR3aa: CAACPLTNQETQYF
CDR3nt: TGTGCCGCATGTCCCCTAACGAACCAAGAGACCCAGTACTTC
j_gene: TRBJ2-5
d_gene: -
abundance: -
v_gene: TRBV6-6

CDR3aa: CASSPGLAKNIQYF
CDR3nt: TGTGCCAGCAGTCCGGGGTTAGCCAAAAACATTCAGTACTTC
j_gene: TRBJ2-4
d_gene: -
abundance: once
v_gene: TRBV27

CDR3aa: CASSPGQTGANVLTF
CDR3nt: TGTGCCAGCAGCCCCGGACAGACTGGGGCCAACGTCCTGACTTTC
j_gene: TRBJ2-6
d_gene: -
abundance: once
v_gene: TRBV5-4

CDR3aa: CASSLTYEQYF
CDR3nt: TGTGCCAGCAGTTTGACCTACGAGCAGTACTTC
j_gene: TRBJ2-7
d_gene: -
abundance: -
v_gene: TRBV28

CDR3aa: CASKGSLLAPQHF
CDR3nt: TGTGCCAGCAAGGGCTCCCTTTTGGCGCCCCAGCATTTT
j_gene: TRBJ1-5
d_gene: -
abundance: -
v_gene: TRBV28

CDR3aa: CASRWDGSGTDTQYF
CDR3nt: TGTGCCAGCCGTTGGGACGGGAGTGGCACAGATACGCAGTATTTT
j_gene: TRBJ2-3
d_gene: -
abundance: -
v_gene: TRBV7-3

CDR3aa: CASGSREVEYNEQFF
CDR3nt: TGTGCTAGTGGTTCCCGGGAGGTAGAGTACAATGAGCAGTTCTTC
j_gene: TRBJ2-1
d_gene: TRBD2
abundance: -
v_gene: TRBV12-5

CDR3aa: CASSRREYGYTF
CDR3nt: TGTGCCAGCAGTCGAAGAGAATATGGCTACACCTTC
j_gene: TRBJ1-2
d_gene: -
abundance: many
v_gene: TRBV28

CDR3aa: CASSFWGERDEQYF
CDR3nt: TGCGCCAGCAGCTTTTGGGGGGAGCGGGACGAGCAGTACTTC
j_gene: TRBJ2-7
d_gene: -
abundance: -
v_gene: TRBV5-1